This record concerns one TCR beta chain sequence. This record comes from a study of blood T cell repertoires in COVID-19. The overall study: There were acute and convalescent COVID-19 samples, and they came from the United States, Italy and Spain.

The protocol was immunoSEQ multiplex PCR, while the TCRdb copy is restricted to in-frame clones and leaves out a portion. This table has about 210,000 clones, approximately 90% appearing once. Germline V gives CDR1 SGHRS, CDR2 YFSETQ. The CDR3 sequence is 16 residues long. V lost 4 bases to trimming and J lost 0 bases; unmatched junction nucleotides: 1. The chain links TRBV5-1 to TRBJ2-1; 13 nucleotides line up with TRBD2. The sequenced material came from peripheral blood. The source is a man aged 40-49 years with acute or convalescent COVID-19. The CDR3 loop is CASSRTSGSSYNEQFF. CDR3 DNA sequence: TGCGCCAGCAGCAGGACTAGCGGGAGCTCCTACAATGAGCAGTTCTTC. The whole variable domain, remainder taken from reference TRBV5-1 and TRBJ2-1, is KAGVTQTPRYLIKTRGQQVTLSCSPISGHRSVSWYQQTPGQGLQFLFEYFSETQRNKGNFPGRFSGRQFSNSRSEMNVSTLELGDSALYLCASSRTSGSSYNEQFFGPGTRLTVL.